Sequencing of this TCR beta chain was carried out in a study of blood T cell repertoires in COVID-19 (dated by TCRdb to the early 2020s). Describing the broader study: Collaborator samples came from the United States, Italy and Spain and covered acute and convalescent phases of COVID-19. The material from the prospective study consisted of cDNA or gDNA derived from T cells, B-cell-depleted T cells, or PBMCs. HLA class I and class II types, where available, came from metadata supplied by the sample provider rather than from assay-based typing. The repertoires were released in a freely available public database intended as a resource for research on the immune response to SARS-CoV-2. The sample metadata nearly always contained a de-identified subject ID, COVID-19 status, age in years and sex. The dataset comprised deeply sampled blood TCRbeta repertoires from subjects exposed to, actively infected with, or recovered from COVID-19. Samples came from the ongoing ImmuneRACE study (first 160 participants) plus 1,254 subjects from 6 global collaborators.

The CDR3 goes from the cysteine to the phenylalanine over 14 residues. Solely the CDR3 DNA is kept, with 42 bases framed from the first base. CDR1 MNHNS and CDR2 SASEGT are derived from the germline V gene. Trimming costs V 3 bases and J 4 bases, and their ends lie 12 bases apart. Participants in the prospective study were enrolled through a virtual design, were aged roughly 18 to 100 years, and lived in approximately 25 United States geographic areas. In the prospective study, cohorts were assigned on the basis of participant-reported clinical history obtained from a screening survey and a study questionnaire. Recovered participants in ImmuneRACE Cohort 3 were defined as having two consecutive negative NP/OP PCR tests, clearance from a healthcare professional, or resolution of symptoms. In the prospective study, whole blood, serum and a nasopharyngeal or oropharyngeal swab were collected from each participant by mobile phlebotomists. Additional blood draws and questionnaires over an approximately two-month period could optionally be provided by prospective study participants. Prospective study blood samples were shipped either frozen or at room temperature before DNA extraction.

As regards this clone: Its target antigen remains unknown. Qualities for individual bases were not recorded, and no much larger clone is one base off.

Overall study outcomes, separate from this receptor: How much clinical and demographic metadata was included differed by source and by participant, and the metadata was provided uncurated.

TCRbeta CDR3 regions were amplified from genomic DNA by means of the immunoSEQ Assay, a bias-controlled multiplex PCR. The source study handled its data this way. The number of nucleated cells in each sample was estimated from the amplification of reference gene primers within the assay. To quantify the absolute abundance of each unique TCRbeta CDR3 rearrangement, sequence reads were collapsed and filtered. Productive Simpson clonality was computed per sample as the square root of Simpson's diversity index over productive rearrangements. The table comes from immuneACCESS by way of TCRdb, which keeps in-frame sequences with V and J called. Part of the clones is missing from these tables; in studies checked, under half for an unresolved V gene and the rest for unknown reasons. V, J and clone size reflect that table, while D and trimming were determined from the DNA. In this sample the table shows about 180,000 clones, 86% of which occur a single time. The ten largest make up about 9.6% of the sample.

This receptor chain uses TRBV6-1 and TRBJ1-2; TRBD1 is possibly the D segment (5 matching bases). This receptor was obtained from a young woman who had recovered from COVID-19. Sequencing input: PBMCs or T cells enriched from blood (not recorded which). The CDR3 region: CASSETTGFYGYTF. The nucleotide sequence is TGTGCCAGCAGTGAGACCACAGGATTCTATGGCTACACCTTC.